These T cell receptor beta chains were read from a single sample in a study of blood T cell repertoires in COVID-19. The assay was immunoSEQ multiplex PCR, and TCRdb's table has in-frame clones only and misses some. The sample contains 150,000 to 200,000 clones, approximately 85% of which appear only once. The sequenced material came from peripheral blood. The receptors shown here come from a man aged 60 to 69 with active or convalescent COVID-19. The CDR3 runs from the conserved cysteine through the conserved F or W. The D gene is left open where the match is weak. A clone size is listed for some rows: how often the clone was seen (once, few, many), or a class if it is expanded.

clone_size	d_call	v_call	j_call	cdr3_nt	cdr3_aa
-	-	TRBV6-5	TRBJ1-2	TGTGCCAGCAGACGTACGAGAGCTAACTATGGCTACACCTTC	CASRRTRANYGYTF
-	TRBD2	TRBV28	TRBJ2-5	TGTGCCAGGCTATGGGCGGGAGTATGGGAAGAGACCCAGTACTTC	CARLWAGVWEETQYF
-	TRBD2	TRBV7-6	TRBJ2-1	TGTGCCAGCAGCTTAACTGTGACTAGCGTATACAATGAGCAGTTCTTC	CASSLTVTSVYNEQFF
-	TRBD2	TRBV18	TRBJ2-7	TGTGCCAGCACAAGCGGGGGCGCCTACGAGCAGTACTTC	CASTSGGAYEQYF
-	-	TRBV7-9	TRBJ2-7	TGTGCCAGCAGCTTAGGACAGAGCTCCTACGAGCAGTACTTC	CASSLGQSSYEQYF
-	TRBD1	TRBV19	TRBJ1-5	TGTGCCAGTAGTATGAGGAGGACAGGGGGATGGCAGCCCCAGCATTTT	CASSMRRTGGWQPQHF
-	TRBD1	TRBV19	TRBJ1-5	TGTGCCAGTAGTATAGATTGGGGGACAGGGAGTCAGCCCCAGCATTTT	CASSIDWGTGSQPQHF
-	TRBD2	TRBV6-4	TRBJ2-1	TGTGCCAGCAGTGACTCGCTAGCGGGAGGGCTAGATGAGCAGTTCTTC	CASSDSLAGGLDEQFF
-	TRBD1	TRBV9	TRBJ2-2	TGTGCCAGCAGCGTCGGACAGGGGACCACCGGGGAGCTGTTTTTT	CASSVGQGTTGELFF
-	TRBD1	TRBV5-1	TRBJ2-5	TGCGCCAGCAGCCAAGGGACAGAAGAGACCCAGTACTTC	CASSQGTEETQYF
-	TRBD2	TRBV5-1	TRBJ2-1	TGCGCCAGCAGCTTGGGTCCTAGCGGGAGGAATGAGCAGTTCTTC	CASSLGPSGRNEQFF
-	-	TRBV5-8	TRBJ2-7	TGTGCCAGAAACTCACTAGTCGGAACCTACGAGCAGTACTTC	CARNSLVGTYEQYF
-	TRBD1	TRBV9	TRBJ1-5	TGTGCCAGCGGTCCCGGACAGGGGAATCAGCCCCAGCATTTT	CASGPGQGNQPQHF
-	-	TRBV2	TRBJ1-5	TGTGCCAGCACCGAGGGCGGGGTTCAGCCCCAGCATTTT	CASTEGGVQPQHF
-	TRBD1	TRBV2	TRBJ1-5	TGTGCCAGCAGTGAACAGGGACAGGTTCTTGATCAGCCCCAGCATTTT	CASSEQGQVLDQPQHF
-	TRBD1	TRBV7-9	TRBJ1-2	TGTGCCAGCAGCCTGGACCCAGACAGGGCCGGTGGCTACACCTTC	CASSLDPDRAGGYTF
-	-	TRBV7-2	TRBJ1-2	TGTGCCAGCAGCCCGGATATTGGAGCTAACTATGGCTACACCTTC	CASSPDIGANYGYTF
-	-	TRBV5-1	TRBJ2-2	TGCGCCAGCAGCTTGACAGAAACCGGGGAGCTGTTTTTT	CASSLTETGELFF
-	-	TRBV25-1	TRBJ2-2	TGTGCCAGCAGTAACTATAACACCGGGGAGCTGTTTTTT	CASSNYNTGELFF
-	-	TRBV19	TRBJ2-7	TGTGCCAGTAGTGCGCAGGGATCCTACTACGAGCAGTACTTC	CASSAQGSYYEQYF
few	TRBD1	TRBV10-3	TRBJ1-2	TGTGCCATCACCGCGGGACAGAACTATGGCTACACCTTC	CAITAGQNYGYTF
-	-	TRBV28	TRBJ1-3	TGTGCCAGCAGTCCCCTGAGCCACACCATATATTTT	CASSPLSHTIYF
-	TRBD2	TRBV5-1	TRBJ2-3	TGCGCCAGCAGCTCAGGGACTAATACAGATACGCAGTATTTT	CASSSGTNTDTQYF
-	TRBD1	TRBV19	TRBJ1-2	TGTGCCAGTAACCTACAGGGGACTCTTATGGGTGGCTACACCTTC	CASNLQGTLMGGYTF
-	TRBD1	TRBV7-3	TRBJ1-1	TGTGCCAGCAGCAAGACAGGGGTGGACACTGAAGCTTTCTTT	CASSKTGVDTEAFF
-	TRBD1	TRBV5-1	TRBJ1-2	TGCGCCAGCAATCCGGGACAGGGGGCGATTAGCTATGGCTACACCTTC	CASNPGQGAISYGYTF
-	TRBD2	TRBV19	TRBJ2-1	TGTGCCAGTAGTATGGAGACTAGCGGGAGGAGAAGAAAGTTCTTC	CASSMETSGRRRKFF
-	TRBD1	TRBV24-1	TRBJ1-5	TGTGCCACCGGTGAACAGGGGGCAGGTGATCAGCCCCAGCATTTT	CATGEQGAGDQPQHF
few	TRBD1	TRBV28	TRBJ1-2	TGTGCCAGCATGTACCCCGGGACAGAGAACTATGGCTACACCTTC	CASMYPGTENYGYTF
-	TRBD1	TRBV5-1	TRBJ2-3	TGCGCCAGCAGCTTTGGACAGGCCCCAGATACGCAGTATTTT	CASSFGQAPDTQYF
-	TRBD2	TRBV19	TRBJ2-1	TGTGCCAGTAGTTTAGCGGGAGGGTTCGCCTACAATGAGCAGTTCTTC	CASSLAGGFAYNEQFF
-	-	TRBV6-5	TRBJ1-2	TGTGCCAGCAGCCCCCCCGGGGGGCTTGGCTACACCTTC	CASSPPGGLGYTF
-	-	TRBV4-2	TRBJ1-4	TGTGCCAGCAGCCAAGATCGGGGGGCAAATGAAAAACTGTTTTTT	CASSQDRGANEKLFF
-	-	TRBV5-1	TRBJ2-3	TGCGCCAGCAGCTTGGAGGCCCAGGGAGATACGCAGTATTTT	CASSLEAQGDTQYF
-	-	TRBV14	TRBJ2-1	TGTGCCAGCAGCCAAGTTGAACAGATAATGCCGTTCTTC	CASSQVEQIMPFF
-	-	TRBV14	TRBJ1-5	TGTGCCAGCAGCCAAGCAGGTAGCAATCAGCCCCAGCATTTT	CASSQAGSNQPQHF
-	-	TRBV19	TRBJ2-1	TGTGCCAGTAGTATGTCGCAGCGACGGGATGAGCAGTTCTTC	CASSMSQRRDEQFF
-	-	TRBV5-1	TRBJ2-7	TGCGCCAGCAGCTTGGCCTCGGAGACGGGGGAGCAGTACTTC	CASSLASETGEQYF
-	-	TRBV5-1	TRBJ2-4	TGCGCCAGCAGCGACGGAGGACTCCAGTACTTC	CASSDGGLQYF
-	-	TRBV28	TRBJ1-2	TGTGCCAGCAGTTTGAGCCAAAGAGGTGGCTACACCTTC	CASSLSQRGGYTF
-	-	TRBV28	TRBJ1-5	TGTGCCAGCAGTTACACCGACAGCAGCAATCAGCCCCAGCATTTT	CASSYTDSSNQPQHF
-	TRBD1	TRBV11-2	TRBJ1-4	TGTGCCAGCAGCGCCCGACAGGGTCATAAAGGGGACAATGAAAAACTGTTTTTT	CASSARQGHKGDNEKLFF
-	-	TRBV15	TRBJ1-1	TGTGCCACCAGCAGGTACAGGGTGGAGGAAACTGAAGCTTTCTTT	CATSRYRVEETEAFF
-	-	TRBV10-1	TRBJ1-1	TGCGCCAGCAGTGATGCAAAGGACAGGAACACTGAAGCTTTCTTT	CASSDAKDRNTEAFF
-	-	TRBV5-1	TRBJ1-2	TGCGCCAGCAGCTTGGCGGGGGGGACCCTACTCGACCGCTACACCTTC	CASSLAGGTLLDRYTF
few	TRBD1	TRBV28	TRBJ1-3	TGTGCCAGCAGCATCCGACAGGGAGGAAACACCATATATTTT	CASSIRQGGNTIYF
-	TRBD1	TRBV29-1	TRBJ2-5	TGCAGCGTGGGGGGACCAGGACAGGGAGAGACCCAGTACTTC	CSVGGPGQGETQYF
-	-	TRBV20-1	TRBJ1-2	TGCAGTGCTAGTCACCAGGGGATGTACGCTAGCGGCTACACCTTC	CSASHQGMYASGYTF
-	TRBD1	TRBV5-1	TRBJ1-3	TGCGCCAGCAGCTTTACAGGGGGGTCTGGAAACACCATATATTTT	CASSFTGGSGNTIYF
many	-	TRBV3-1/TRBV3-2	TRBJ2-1	TGTGCCAGCAGCCAAGTTCGGTCGTCCTACAATGAGCAGTTCTTC	CASSQVRSSYNEQFF
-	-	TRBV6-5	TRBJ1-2	TGTGCCAGCAGGAAAAAGGGGAACTTATATGGCTACACCTTC	CASRKKGNLYGYTF
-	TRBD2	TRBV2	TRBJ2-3	TGTGCCAGCACCGCGGGGGGGGTCACAGATACGCAGTATTTT	CASTAGGVTDTQYF
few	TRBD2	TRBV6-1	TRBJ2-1	TGTGCCAGCAGTGACATAGCGGGAGGGCCGAATGAGCAGTTCTTC	CASSDIAGGPNEQFF
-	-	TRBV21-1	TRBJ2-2	TGTGCCAGCAGCGACACCTTACGCGTCCGGTCCACCGGGGAGCTGTTTTTT	CASSDTLRVRSTGELFF
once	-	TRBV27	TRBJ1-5	TGTGCCAGCAGCCCAAGGTTACGGGGAAACTATCAGCCCCAGCATTTT	CASSPRLRGNYQPQHF
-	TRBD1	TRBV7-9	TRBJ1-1	TGTGCCAGCAGCCTAAGGACAGGAGGGATCACTGAAGCTTTCTTT	CASSLRTGGITEAFF
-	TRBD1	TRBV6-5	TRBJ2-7	TGTGCCAGCACCTGGGACAGGACCGCCTACGAGCAGTACTTC	CASTWDRTAYEQYF
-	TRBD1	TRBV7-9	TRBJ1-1	TGTGCCAGCGGCGCAGGGGGAGGCCGAGTGTCTGAAGCTTTCTTT	CASGAGGGRVSEAFF
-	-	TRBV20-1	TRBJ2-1	TGCAGTGCTAGTTCAGGGCCTGAGCAGTTCTTC	CSASSGPEQFF